Here is one TCR beta chain with its context. Its matching antigen is unknown. This record comes from a study of vaccination and CD4 T cells after COVID-19. Treatment reported: approximately 9-day PBMC culture with coronavirus spike peptide pools or control peptides (ViraFEST assay). Pre-COVID-19 pandemic sampling (2011-2018) yielded the unexposed donor's CD4+ T cells. ViraFEST used peptide pools to expand antigen-specific T cells before TCR sequencing. With the Oncomine TCR Beta short-read assay, DNA from cultured CD4+ T cells was sequenced. MiXCR, run by TCRdb on the PCR reads, gives a single entry per CDR3 protein. The sample includes some 5,000 distinct CDR3 sequences, roughly 35% of them seen just once. The V gene lost 4 bases and the J gene lost 0 bases, with 9 bases spanning the gap. Germline V CDR1 and CDR2: SNHLY, FYNNEI. The CDR3 totals 14 residues.

The sequence was obtained from a human donor in good health. The chain combines TRBV2 with TRBJ1-2; D not resolved. What was sequenced was CD4+ T cells from blood, cultured in vitro. CDR3 in amino acids: CASSARTANYGYTF. The CDR3 DNA reads TGTGCCAGCAGTGCCCGGACGGCTAACTATGGCTACACCTTC.